A selection of T cell receptor beta chains follows, all from one sample in a study of T cell changes during pregnancy in multiple sclerosis. The repertoire was sequenced with immunoSEQ multiplex PCR; TCRdb's copy has only in-frame clones and lacks some. Among around 80,000 clones listed, 94% were seen once. Specimen: peripheral blood, collected in the second trimester of pregnancy. The receptors stem from a female donor in good health, enrolled as a control in a pregnancy study. Each CDR3 is given with its conserved first and last residue. The order of the fields is clone size, V gene, J gene, D gene, CDR3 protein, CDR3 DNA. D genes are given only for firm matches. Clone size, where shown, is once, few, many, or a class for clones that have expanded.

clone size: once
V gene: TRBV30
J gene: TRBJ2-5
D gene: TRBD1
CDR3 protein: CACNRDSKETQYF
CDR3 DNA: TGTGCCTGTAACCGGGACAGCAAAGAGACCCAGTACTTC

clone size: .
V gene: TRBV5-4
J gene: TRBJ2-7
D gene: TRBD1
CDR3 protein: CASSSPTGDYEQYF
CDR3 DNA: TGTGCCAGCAGCTCCCCGACAGGGGACTACGAGCAGTACTTC

clone size: .
V gene: TRBV7-2
J gene: TRBJ2-1
D gene: TRBD2
CDR3 protein: CASSLFGGTSYNEQFF
CDR3 DNA: TGTGCCAGCAGCTTATTCGGGGGGACCTCCTACAATGAGCAGTTCTTC

clone size: once
V gene: TRBV27
J gene: TRBJ2-1
D gene: .
CDR3 protein: CASSSPLGAGAYNEQFF
CDR3 DNA: TGTGCCAGCAGTTCCCCTTTGGGGGCGGGTGCCTACAATGAGCAGTTCTTC

clone size: .
V gene: TRBV28
J gene: TRBJ2-7
D gene: .
CDR3 protein: CASSSPGGSKYEQYF
CDR3 DNA: TGTGCCAGCAGTTCCCCAGGGGGGAGCAAATACGAGCAGTACTTC

clone size: .
V gene: TRBV7-9
J gene: TRBJ2-5
D gene: .
CDR3 protein: CASTHRDQETQYF
CDR3 DNA: TGTGCCAGCACCCACAGGGACCAAGAGACCCAGTACTTC

clone size: .
V gene: TRBV28
J gene: TRBJ2-1
D gene: .
CDR3 protein: CASTLSGRDEQFF
CDR3 DNA: TGTGCCAGCACCTTATCGGGAAGGGATGAGCAGTTCTTC

clone size: .
V gene: TRBV6-5
J gene: TRBJ1-5
D gene: TRBD1
CDR3 protein: CASSSPGQGNQPQHF
CDR3 DNA: TGTGCCAGCAGTTCTCCGGGACAGGGTAACCAGCCCCAGCATTTT

clone size: .
V gene: TRBV7-9
J gene: TRBJ2-1
D gene: .
CDR3 protein: CASTQGGKSYNEQFF
CDR3 DNA: TGTGCCAGCACCCAGGGCGGGAAGTCTTACAATGAGCAGTTCTTC

clone size: .
V gene: TRBV5-6
J gene: TRBJ1-1
D gene: .
CDR3 protein: CASSSPQAGTEAFF
CDR3 DNA: TGTGCCAGCAGCTCTCCCCAGGCTGGGACTGAAGCTTTCTTT

clone size: .
V gene: TRBV19
J gene: TRBJ1-1
D gene: .
CDR3 protein: CASSNQGNTEAFF
CDR3 DNA: TGTGCCAGTAGCAATCAGGGGAACACTGAAGCTTTCTTT

clone size: .
V gene: TRBV27
J gene: TRBJ2-2
D gene: TRBD2
CDR3 protein: CASRHRLAEGPNTGELFF
CDR3 DNA: TGTGCCAGCAGACATCGACTAGCGGAAGGCCCGAACACCGGGGAGCTGTTTTTT

clone size: .
V gene: TRBV5-1
J gene: TRBJ2-2
D gene: .
CDR3 protein: CASSFSGVGTGELFF
CDR3 DNA: TGCGCCAGCAGCTTCTCAGGGGTAGGCACCGGGGAGCTGTTTTTT

clone size: .
V gene: TRBV7-9
J gene: TRBJ1-2
D gene: .
CDR3 protein: CASSFGLDGYTF
CDR3 DNA: TGTGCCAGCAGCTTTGGACTTGATGGCTACACCTTC

clone size: .
V gene: TRBV13
J gene: TRBJ2-7
D gene: .
CDR3 protein: CASSPRGGFEQYF
CDR3 DNA: TGTGCCAGCAGCCCAAGGGGGGGGTTTGAGCAGTACTTC

clone size: .
V gene: TRBV9
J gene: TRBJ2-7
D gene: .
CDR3 protein: CASSPGGSGSYEQYF
CDR3 DNA: TGTGCCAGCAGCCCCGGTGGTAGCGGCTCCTACGAGCAGTACTTC

clone size: .
V gene: TRBV12-5
J gene: TRBJ1-5
D gene: .
CDR3 protein: CASGLTHLNQPQHF
CDR3 DNA: TGTGCTAGTGGCCTGACACACCTCAATCAGCCCCAGCATTTT

clone size: .
V gene: TRBV19
J gene: TRBJ2-7
D gene: TRBD2
CDR3 protein: CASSIGPASGAYEQYF
CDR3 DNA: TGTGCCAGTAGTATAGGCCCGGCTAGCGGGGCCTACGAGCAGTACTTC

clone size: .
V gene: TRBV5-1
J gene: TRBJ1-2
D gene: TRBD1
CDR3 protein: CASSLGGTGDGSYGYTF
CDR3 DNA: TGCGCCAGCAGCTTGGGAGGGACAGGGGACGGTAGCTATGGCTACACCTTC

clone size: .
V gene: TRBV21-1
J gene: TRBJ2-5
D gene: .
CDR3 protein: CASITPLWEGKKETQYF
CDR3 DNA: TGTGCCAGCATTACTCCCCTCTGGGAGGGGAAAAAAGAGACCCAGTACTTC

clone size: .
V gene: TRBV6-6
J gene: TRBJ2-7
D gene: .
CDR3 protein: CASTRGTYEQYF
CDR3 DNA: TGTGCCAGCACCCGGGGGACCTACGAGCAGTACTTC

clone size: .
V gene: TRBV18
J gene: TRBJ1-1
D gene: .
CDR3 protein: CASSRGTPNTEAFF
CDR3 DNA: TGTGCCAGCTCACGAGGGACACCGAACACTGAAGCTTTCTTT

clone size: .
V gene: TRBV15
J gene: TRBJ2-5
D gene: TRBD1
CDR3 protein: CATSRDRWQGASETQYF
CDR3 DNA: TGTGCCACCAGCAGAGATCGGTGGCAGGGGGCATCAGAGACCCAGTACTTC

clone size: few
V gene: TRBV15
J gene: TRBJ1-1
D gene: .
CDR3 protein: CATGLGYTEAFF
CDR3 DNA: TGTGCCACCGGGCTGGGCTACACTGAAGCTTTCTTT

clone size: .
V gene: TRBV5-1
J gene: TRBJ1-2
D gene: .
CDR3 protein: CASSPNLGLAGYGYTF
CDR3 DNA: TGCGCCAGCAGCCCGAACCTCGGACTAGCGGGATATGGCTACACCTTC

clone size: once
V gene: TRBV18
J gene: TRBJ2-1
D gene: TRBD1
CDR3 protein: CASSLDPPGTGPYNEQFF
CDR3 DNA: TGTGCCAGCTCACTCGATCCCCCCGGGACAGGACCTTACAATGAGCAGTTCTTC

clone size: .
V gene: TRBV4-1
J gene: TRBJ2-1
D gene: .
CDR3 protein: CASSHLLSISSYNEQFF
CDR3 DNA: TGCGCCAGCAGCCACCTTCTTTCGATCAGCTCCTACAATGAGCAGTTCTTC

clone size: .
V gene: TRBV7-6
J gene: TRBJ2-1
D gene: .
CDR3 protein: CASSSSSSFNEQFF
CDR3 DNA: TGTGCCAGCAGCTCCTCTAGCTCTTTCAATGAGCAGTTCTTC

clone size: .
V gene: TRBV7-9
J gene: TRBJ1-2
D gene: .
CDR3 protein: CASSPWADYGYTF
CDR3 DNA: TGTGCCAGCAGCCCATGGGCTGATTATGGCTACACCTTC

clone size: .
V gene: TRBV6-1
J gene: TRBJ2-1
D gene: .
CDR3 protein: CASRGDFSSYNEQFF
CDR3 DNA: TGTGCCAGCAGGGGGGACTTTAGCTCCTACAATGAGCAGTTCTTC

clone size: .
V gene: TRBV27
J gene: TRBJ2-2
D gene: .
CDR3 protein: CASSGYRRTGELFF
CDR3 DNA: TGTGCCAGCAGTGGATATAGGAGGACCGGGGAGCTGTTTTTT

clone size: .
V gene: TRBV28
J gene: TRBJ2-4
D gene: .
CDR3 protein: CASSITEPQYF
CDR3 DNA: TGTGCCAGCTCAATAACAGAGCCTCAGTACTTC

clone size: .
V gene: TRBV2
J gene: TRBJ2-1
D gene: TRBD2
CDR3 protein: CASSDRGLARDEQFF
CDR3 DNA: TGTGCCAGCAGTGACCGGGGACTAGCGCGGGATGAGCAGTTCTTC

clone size: .
V gene: TRBV9
J gene: TRBJ1-4
D gene: .
CDR3 protein: CASSPQGGAGEKLFF
CDR3 DNA: TGTGCCAGCAGCCCCCAAGGGGGGGCAGGGGAAAAACTGTTTTTT

clone size: .
V gene: TRBV28
J gene: TRBJ2-1
D gene: .
CDR3 protein: CASNLPGFSYNEQFF
CDR3 DNA: TGTGCCAGCAACTTACCAGGTTTCTCCTACAATGAGCAGTTCTTC

clone size: .
V gene: TRBV30
J gene: TRBJ1-4
D gene: .
CDR3 protein: CAWSVKGQLNEKLFF
CDR3 DNA: TGTGCCTGGAGTGTAAAAGGACAGCTTAATGAAAAACTGTTTTTT

clone size: .
V gene: TRBV7-2
J gene: TRBJ2-3
D gene: .
CDR3 protein: CASRSGLIYTDTQYF
CDR3 DNA: TGTGCCAGCAGGTCGGGACTGATTTACACAGATACGCAGTATTTT

clone size: .
V gene: TRBV7-6
J gene: TRBJ2-1
D gene: TRBD2
CDR3 protein: CASSSLAGTNNEQFF
CDR3 DNA: TGTGCCAGCAGCTCATTAGCGGGCACAAACAATGAGCAGTTCTTC

clone size: .
V gene: TRBV28
J gene: TRBJ2-1
D gene: TRBD1
CDR3 protein: CASSDRVLNYNEQFF
CDR3 DNA: TGTGCCAGCAGTGACAGGGTTCTAAACTACAATGAGCAGTTCTTC

clone size: .
V gene: TRBV11-2
J gene: TRBJ2-3
D gene: TRBD2
CDR3 protein: CASSLGSPSGREDTQYF
CDR3 DNA: TGTGCCAGCAGCTTAGGATCCCCTAGCGGGAGGGAGGATACGCAGTATTTT

clone size: .
V gene: TRBV5-1
J gene: TRBJ1-6
D gene: .
CDR3 protein: CASRFDPGTLNSPLHF
CDR3 DNA: TGCGCCAGCAGGTTTGACCCCGGGACTCTGAATTCACCCCTCCACTTT

clone size: .
V gene: TRBV5-4
J gene: TRBJ1-5
D gene: .
CDR3 protein: CASSLGGLGQPQHF
CDR3 DNA: TGTGCCAGCAGCTTGGGGGGGCTCGGGCAGCCCCAGCATTTT

clone size: .
V gene: TRBV6-5
J gene: TRBJ2-7
D gene: .
CDR3 protein: CASSYGASYEQYF
CDR3 DNA: TGTGCCAGCAGTTACGGGGCAAGCTACGAGCAGTACTTC

clone size: .
V gene: TRBV28
J gene: TRBJ2-7
D gene: TRBD1
CDR3 protein: CASSPIGGTGLYEQYF
CDR3 DNA: TGTGCCAGCAGTCCCATCGGCGGGACAGGTCTCTACGAGCAGTACTTC

clone size: .
V gene: TRBV5-1
J gene: TRBJ2-7
D gene: TRBD1
CDR3 protein: CASSLAGTGSNEQYF
CDR3 DNA: TGCGCCAGCAGCTTGGCCGGGACAGGAAGCAACGAGCAGTACTTC

clone size: .
V gene: TRBV7-8
J gene: TRBJ1-3
D gene: .
CDR3 protein: CASSLSELSGNTIYF
CDR3 DNA: TGTGCCAGCAGCTTATCGGAGCTTTCTGGAAACACCATATATTTT

clone size: .
V gene: TRBV6-5
J gene: TRBJ2-1
D gene: .
CDR3 protein: CASSYSTGNEQFF
CDR3 DNA: TGTGCCAGCAGTTACTCTACCGGCAATGAGCAGTTCTTC

clone size: once
V gene: TRBV9
J gene: TRBJ2-1
D gene: TRBD2
CDR3 protein: CASSARLAGLYNEQFF
CDR3 DNA: TGTGCCAGCAGCGCCCGACTAGCGGGCCTGTACAATGAGCAGTTCTTC

clone size: few
V gene: TRBV5-1
J gene: TRBJ2-7
D gene: TRBD2
CDR3 protein: CASSLGGSGLPYEQYF
CDR3 DNA: TGCGCCAGCAGCTTGGGAGGTAGCGGGCTACCCTACGAGCAGTACTTC

clone size: .
V gene: TRBV28
J gene: TRBJ2-7
D gene: .
CDR3 protein: CASKAVRSYEQYF
CDR3 DNA: TGTGCCAGCAAAGCGGTCCGCTCCTACGAGCAGTACTTC

clone size: many
V gene: TRBV27
J gene: TRBJ2-7
D gene: TRBD1
CDR3 protein: CASSFSFTGGNEQYF
CDR3 DNA: TGTGCCAGCAGTTTCTCATTCACAGGGGGCAACGAGCAGTACTTC

clone size: .
V gene: TRBV4-1
J gene: TRBJ2-5
D gene: TRBD2
CDR3 protein: CASSQTGGVTGETQYF
CDR3 DNA: TGCGCCAGCAGCCAAACGGGAGGGGTAACCGGGGAGACCCAGTACTTC

clone size: .
V gene: TRBV6-1
J gene: TRBJ1-4
D gene: TRBD1
CDR3 protein: CASSEGQGVEKLFF
CDR3 DNA: TGTGCCAGCAGTGAAGGCCAGGGGGTTGAAAAACTGTTTTTT

clone size: .
V gene: TRBV4-1
J gene: TRBJ2-1
D gene: TRBD2
CDR3 protein: CASSQTSFHEQFF
CDR3 DNA: TGCGCCAGCAGCCAGACTAGCTTTCATGAGCAGTTCTTC